The source of this TCR beta chain is a study of T cell changes during pregnancy in multiple sclerosis. Assay used: immunoSEQ multiplex PCR; TCRdb lists only in-frame clones, some missing. In the table there are roughly 55,000 clones, approximately 92% of which are singletons. Germline lookup yields CDR1 SGHRS and CDR2 YFSETQ. Trimming took off 0 bases at V and 2 bases at J, with 5 bases between the two ends. The CDR3 runs to 14 residues. The receptor was derived from a female donor in good health, enrolled as a control in a pregnancy study. The V and J genes are TRBV5-1 and TRBJ2-2; D gene uncertain. This material consisted of CD4+ T cells from peripheral blood mononuclear cells, taken after pregnancy. The CDR3 sequence: CASSLGSNTGELFF. The CDR3 bases are TGCGCCAGCAGCTTGGGCAGTAACACCGGGGAGCTGTTTTTT.